A selection of T cell receptor beta chains follows, all from one sample in a study of T cells after posttransplantation cyclophosphamide. TCRdb keeps only in-frame clones here, not all; method: immunoSEQ multiplex PCR. Here the sample spans about 50,000 clones, under 95% being singletons. The sample was PBMCs. All receptors come from a woman in her twenties or thirties in good health and a related stem cell transplant donor. CDR3s include the opening cysteine and the closing phenylalanine or tryptophan. D genes are given only for firm matches. Clone sizes are given selectively: once, few, many, or a class where the clone is expanded.

.,16,once,TRBJ1-5,TRBV19,TGTGCCAGTAGTATACATGGGGGGGCCGACAATCAGCCCCAGCATTTT,CASSIHGGADNQPQHF
.,15,.,TRBJ2-3,TRBV5-1,TGCGCCAGCAGCCCAGGGACTTTTAGCACAGATACGCAGTATTTT,CASSPGTFSTDTQYF
.,15,once,TRBJ1-1,TRBV6-5,TGTGCCAGCAGTTACGTCGGGGGTTCGGTCACTGAAGCTTTCTTT,CASSYVGGSVTEAFF
.,15,.,TRBJ2-5,TRBV9,TGTGCCAGCAGTCCCCCCCCGGGAAGGGCAGAGACCCAGTACTTC,CASSPPPGRAETQYF
.,14,.,TRBJ1-3,TRBV10-3,TGTGCCGTTCGGCGGGAACTCTCTGGAAACACCATATATTTT,CAVRRELSGNTIYF
.,13,.,TRBJ2-1,TRBV18,TGTGCCAGCTCACCAGCAGGGCCGGGTGAGCAGTTCTTC,CASSPAGPGEQFF
.,16,.,TRBJ1-1,TRBV5-1,TGCGCCAGCAGCAACGGAATTCCGGGAAGTCGCACTGAAGCTTTCTTT,CASSNGIPGSRTEAFF
.,16,.,TRBJ1-1,TRBV18,TGTGCCAGCTCACCACCCTCAGGGGAAGGTAACACTGAAGCTTTCTTT,CASSPPSGEGNTEAFF
TRBD1,14,.,TRBJ1-6,TRBV19,TGTGCCAGTACCTCCGGGACAGGGGGTTCACCCCTCCACTTT,CASTSGTGGSPLHF
TRBD2,17,.,TRBJ2-3,TRBV4-2,TGTGCCAGCAGCCAAGTGGGCGGGGGGGCAGGTGGAGATACGCAGTATTTT,CASSQVGGGAGGDTQYF
TRBD1,13,.,TRBJ2-1,TRBV9,TGTGCCAGCGGACAGACAGGGCTGAATGAGCAGTTCTTC,CASGQTGLNEQFF
TRBD1,13,.,TRBJ1-6,TRBV19,TGTGCCAGTAGGGGGACAGGGAATTCACCCCTCCACTTT,CASRGTGNSPLHF
TRBD1,15,.,TRBJ1-6,TRBV10-3,TGTGCCATCAGTGAGGCGACAGGGGATAATTCACCCCTCCACTTT,CAISEATGDNSPLHF
TRBD1,15,.,TRBJ2-7,TRBV6-5,TGTGCCAGCAGGAGTGGACAGGGTAATTTGGACGAGCAGTACTTC,CASRSGQGNLDEQYF
.,16,.,TRBJ2-7,TRBV2,TGTGCCAGCGCATGGTCAGGGGGGTCTCGATCCTACGAGCAGTACTTC,CASAWSGGSRSYEQYF
.,14,.,TRBJ2-5,TRBV7-2,TGTGCCAGCAGCGGCACGCGGGCTCAAGAGACCCAGTACTTC,CASSGTRAQETQYF
TRBD2,15,.,TRBJ2-7,TRBV7-2,TGTGCCAGCAGCGAGGGGACTAGCGGGGTCTACGAGCAGTACTTC,CASSEGTSGVYEQYF
TRBD1,17,.,TRBJ1-6,TRBV7-8,TGTGCCAGCAGCCTATTGACAGGGAAGTCCTATAATTCACCCCTCCACTTT,CASSLLTGKSYNSPLHF
.,15,.,TRBJ1-2,TRBV9,TGTGCCAGCACCAGGGCCCTACCCGATAACTATGGCTACACCTTC,CASTRALPDNYGYTF
TRBD2,16,.,TRBJ2-7,TRBV5-3,TGTGCCAGAAGCTTGGGGCCAGCGGGGGGGGACTACGAGCAGTACTTC,CARSLGPAGGDYEQYF
TRBD2,17,.,TRBJ2-2,TRBV6-1,TGTGCCAGCAGTGGACTAGCGGGGGGCGGTAACACCGGGGAGCTGTTTTTT,CASSGLAGGGNTGELFF
TRBD1,13,few,TRBJ1-1,TRBV2,TGTGCCAGCAGCCCGGGACAGCACACTGAAGCTTTCTTT,CASSPGQHTEAFF
TRBD2,15,.,TRBJ2-1,TRBV11-2,TGTGCCAGCAGCCCGGGACTAGCGGGGGTCAATGAGCAGTTCTTC,CASSPGLAGVNEQFF
TRBD2,14,.,TRBJ2-3,TRBV9,TGTGCCAGCAAGCGGGGGGGCGGCACAGATACGCAGTATTTT,CASKRGGGTDTQYF
.,15,.,TRBJ2-1,TRBV6-4,TGTGCCAGCAAAATGACAGGCGCATCCGGCGATGAGCAGTTCTTC,CASKMTGASGDEQFF
TRBD2,15,.,TRBJ2-3,TRBV6-1,TGTGCCAGCAGTGAAATTGGGGGGGGCACAGATACGCAGTATTTT,CASSEIGGGTDTQYF
.,14,.,TRBJ1-2,TRBV27,TGTGCCAGCAGTCCCCGGGGGAAGAACTATGGCTACACCTTC,CASSPRGKNYGYTF
.,16,once,TRBJ1-3,TRBV6-5,TGTGCCAGCAGTTACAGCTTCTCCTTCTCTGGAAACACCATATATTTT,CASSYSFSFSGNTIYF
TRBD2,17,.,TRBJ2-7,TRBV6-4,TGTGCCAGCAGTGACCCTTTAGCGGGGGGGCCTATCAACGAGCAGTACTTC,CASSDPLAGGPINEQYF
.,13,.,TRBJ2-2,TRBV7-2,TGTGCCAGCAGCTTTCAAGGAGGCGGGGAGCTGTTTTTT,CASSFQGGGELFF
TRBD2,14,.,TRBJ2-3,TRBV19,TGTGCCAGTACCCCCGGACTAGCTACAGATACGCAGTATTTT,CASTPGLATDTQYF
TRBD1,15,.,TRBJ1-1,TRBV18,TGTGCCAGCTCAGAGATAACAGGGGCGGACACTGAAGCTTTCTTT,CASSEITGADTEAFF
.,14,.,TRBJ1-6,TRBV4-3,TGCGCCAGCAGCCAAGTACAGGAGAATTCACCCCTCCACTTT,CASSQVQENSPLHF